Sequencing of this T cell receptor beta chain was carried out in a study of OX40 agonist ivuxolimab in advanced cancers. Study observations and caveats: Undetermined was the antigen specificity of the expanded peripheral T cells. Individuals who were partial responders at 0.1-3.0 mg/kg had clonal expansion that ranked among the lowest. Average numbers of expanded clones were greater in CD8+ T cells than in CD4+.

At cycle 4 day 1, cycle 7 day 1, and baseline, blood was sampled. About this clone: What it recognizes is unknown.

The CDR3 is 13 residues long. CDR1 and CDR2 from the germline V gene are SGHTA and FQGNSA. The germline V and J ends were trimmed by 4 bases and 7 bases, with 13 bases remaining between them. Sequenced by immunoSEQ multiplex PCR; TCRdb stores in-frame clones only, minus some. The sample has about 42,000 clones, 86% seen once. The input for sequencing was CD4+ or CD8+ T cells sorted from blood, taken in a trial of the OX40 agonist ivuxolimab. The genes are TRBV7-2 and TRBJ1-1; tentative D call: TRBD1 (6 bases). The sequence came from an adult with an advanced solid tumor such as melanoma, head and neck, liver or kidney cancer. CDR3 loop: CASSSRQDHEAFF. CDR3 nucleotides: TGTGCCAGCAGCTCGCGACAGGATCATGAAGCTTTCTTT.